This T cell receptor (beta chain) is drawn from a study of CD8+ T cells in alopecia areata. Across the whole study: The approximately 6-11-week-old female C3H/HeJ mice were given skin taken from roughly 6-13-month-old C3H/HeJ graft donors that had spontaneous alopecia. Study-level points and caveats: Sequenced scalp T cells also include alphabeta T cells resident in normal skin. Possibly as an HLA-related effect, TCR sharing across patients appeared less clear than in mice. Higher clonality was seen in lesional scalp than in normal scalp, especially in alopecia totalis/universalis.

RNA was extracted and reverse transcribed into cDNA as the sequencing template. Some clones are missing from TCRdb's copy, which holds only in-frame ones; the method was immunoSEQ multiplex PCR. This sample comprises under 350,000 clones, none seen once only. The CDR3 runs to 14 residues. In germline, CDR1 is KGHTA, CDR2 FQNQQP. Cutaneous lymph node cells were pooled, and they were sorted using CD4, CD8alpha, NKG2D, NKG2ACE and other markers. Details on this clone: Its cognate antigen is unknown. Mouse gene names and germline throughout. The read comes to an end 3 residues before the CDR3 does, leaving the germline J gene to fill in the end.

The chain carries TRBV23 and TRBJ1-6; the table's D call of TRBD1 was not tested on the DNA. TRBJ1-6 is designated an ORF whose function remains uncertain. The sample comprised CD4+ T cells sorted from a lymph node. The clonotype originates from a C3H/HeJ mouse with alopecia areata. This strain's MHC haplotype is H2-k. CDR3 protein: CAPARDRNNSPLYF. The part of the CDR3 DNA that was read is TGTGCTCCAGCGCGGGACAGGAATAATTCGCCC.